The rows below give T cell receptor beta chains drawn from one sample of a study of control samples from healthy donors and cancer patients. The assay was immunoSEQ multiplex PCR, and TCRdb's table has in-frame clones only and misses some. The repertoire holds approximately 150,000 clones, with about 93% as singletons. Sequencing was carried out using blood. Receptor source: a woman aged 30 to 39 in good health. The CDR3 runs from the conserved cysteine through the conserved F or W. A D gene is named only where the DNA matches it firmly. Only part of the rows carry a size: once, few, many, or a class if the clone is expanded.

clone size	D gene	J gene	V gene	CDR3 protein	CDR3 DNA
once	TRBD2	TRBJ2-7	TRBV27	CASGTSVYEQYF	TGTGCCAGTGGGACTAGCGTGTACGAGCAGTACTTC
.	TRBD1	TRBJ2-1	TRBV19	CASSLGQGADEQFF	TGTGCCAGTAGCTTGGGACAGGGGGCTGATGAGCAGTTCTTC
.	.	TRBJ2-1	TRBV29-1	CSALGLPGHNEQFF	TGCAGCGCCTTGGGACTCCCTGGTCACAATGAGCAGTTCTTC
.	.	TRBJ1-2	TRBV4-1	CASSPRHAFNYGYTF	TGCGCCAGCAGTCCGAGACACGCCTTTAACTATGGCTACACCTTC
.	.	TRBJ1-3	TRBV5-1	CASSLTGSGNTIYF	TGCGCCAGCAGCTTGACAGGGTCTGGAAACACCATATATTTT
.	TRBD2	TRBJ2-1	TRBV20-1	CSETSGITQFF	TGCAGTGAAACTAGCGGGATCACGCAGTTCTTC
.	TRBD2	TRBJ2-3	TRBV7-2	CASRPASGRENTQYF	TGTGCCAGCAGACCTGCTAGCGGGAGGGAGAATACGCAGTATTTT
.	TRBD1	TRBJ1-1	TRBV7-8	CASSLEDRGTEAFF	TGTGCCAGCAGCCTCGAAGACAGGGGCACTGAAGCTTTCTTT
.	.	TRBJ1-2	TRBV24-1	CATSASVGGYGYTF	TGTGCCACCAGTGCTTCCGTGGGAGGCTATGGCTACACCTTC
.	TRBD2	TRBJ2-1	TRBV6-5	CASAWGGNLYNEQFF	TGTGCCAGCGCTTGGGGAGGGAACCTCTACAATGAGCAGTTCTTC
.	.	TRBJ2-7	TRBV5-1	CASSLAGQGSYEQYF	TGCGCCAGCAGCTTGGCAGGGCAGGGCTCCTACGAGCAGTACTTC
once	TRBD2	TRBJ2-1	TRBV14	CASSQDWASGRGHEQFF	TGTGCCAGCAGCCAAGATTGGGCTAGCGGGAGAGGGCATGAGCAGTTCTTC
.	.	TRBJ1-2	TRBV12-3/TRBV12-4	CASGDGHYGYTF	TGTGCCAGCGGAGACGGGCACTATGGCTACACCTTC
.	.	TRBJ2-3	TRBV18	CASSPRTHSTDTQYF	TGTGCCAGCTCACCCAGGACTCATAGCACAGATACGCAGTATTTT
once	.	TRBJ2-1	TRBV7-8	CASSLVTYNEQFF	TGTGCCAGCAGCTTGGTCACGTACAATGAGCAGTTCTTC
.	.	TRBJ2-3	TRBV2	CASSEPAGQYF	TGTGCCAGCAGTGAGCCAGCGGGGCAGTATTTT
.	.	TRBJ2-3	TRBV7-6	CASSLSRTPGTDTQYF	TGTGCCAGCAGCTTATCGCGGACCCCTGGCACAGATACGCAGTATTTT
once	.	TRBJ2-7	TRBV5-5	CASSFRGSYEQYF	TGTGCCAGCAGCTTCCGGGGCTCTTACGAGCAGTACTTC
.	TRBD2	TRBJ2-7	TRBV5-6	CASSFGGSMYEQYF	TGTGCCAGCAGCTTCGGCGGGAGCATGTACGAGCAGTACTTC
.	.	TRBJ1-1	TRBV7-9	CASSSIGGEDTEAFF	TGTGCCAGCAGCTCCATCGGGGGCGAAGACACTGAAGCTTTCTTT
.	.	TRBJ1-2	TRBV2	CASRVETVNNYGYTF	TGTGCCAGCAGGGTCGAGACGGTGAATAACTATGGCTACACCTTC
.	TRBD2	TRBJ2-5	TRBV9	CASSDSRAGWETQYF	TGTGCCAGCAGCGACTCAAGAGCGGGATGGGAGACCCAGTACTTC
.	.	TRBJ1-6	TRBV7-9	CASRLAGEDSPLHF	TGTGCCAGCAGGTTGGCAGGAGAGGATTCACCCCTCCACTTT
.	TRBD1	TRBJ1-1	TRBV5-1	CASSPSGGTEAFF	TGCGCCAGCAGCCCGTCAGGGGGCACTGAAGCTTTCTTT
.	TRBD2	TRBJ2-7	TRBV27	CASSFSGRAHEQYF	TGTGCCAGCAGTTTCAGCGGGAGGGCCCACGAGCAGTACTTC
.	.	TRBJ1-5	TRBV27	CASSLWGGGGQPQHF	TGTGCCAGCAGTTTATGGGGGGGTGGGGGTCAGCCCCAGCATTTT
.	.	TRBJ2-7	TRBV7-2	CASSLDRTTPYEQYF	TGTGCCAGCAGCTTAGACAGGACTACGCCCTACGAGCAGTACTTC
.	.	TRBJ1-2	TRBV2	CAILGQGYGYTF	TGTGCCATCTTGGGGCAGGGGTATGGCTACACCTTC
.	.	TRBJ2-7	TRBV5-1	CASSRGEAQFGEQYF	TGCGCCAGCAGCCGAGGGGAGGCCCAGTTCGGGGAGCAGTACTTC
once	.	TRBJ2-6	TRBV5-1	CASSESSSAGANVLTF	TGCGCCAGCAGCGAGTCTAGTTCCGCTGGGGCCAACGTCCTGACTTTC
.	.	TRBJ2-1	TRBV6-5	CGKRDNEQFF	TGTGGTAAGAGGGACAATGAGCAGTTCTTC
.	.	TRBJ1-2	TRBV2	CASVYRVDGYTF	TGTGCCAGCGTGTACAGGGTGGATGGCTACACCTTC